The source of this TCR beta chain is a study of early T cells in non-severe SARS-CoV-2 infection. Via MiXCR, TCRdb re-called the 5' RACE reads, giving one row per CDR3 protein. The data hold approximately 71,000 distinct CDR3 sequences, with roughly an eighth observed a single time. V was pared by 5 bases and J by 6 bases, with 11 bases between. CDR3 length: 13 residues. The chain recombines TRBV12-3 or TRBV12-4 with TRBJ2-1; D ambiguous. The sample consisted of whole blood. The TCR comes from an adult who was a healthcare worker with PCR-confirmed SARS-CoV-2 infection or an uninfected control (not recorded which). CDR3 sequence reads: CASSPTRVNEQFF. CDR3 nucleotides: TGTGCCAGCAGTCCAACCAGAGTCAATGAGCAGTTCTTC.